The 10 T cell receptor beta chains below were found in one sample sequenced in a study of glioma-infiltrating T cells after dendritic cell vaccination. The assay was immunoSEQ multiplex PCR, and TCRdb's table has in-frame clones only and misses some. The repertoire has tens of thousands of clones, about 86% of them found once; the top ten carry 7.9%. The specimen comprised blood, sampled before dendritic cell vaccination. These receptors all come from a human donor with glioblastoma.

The rearrangement links TRBV2 to TRBJ2-3; a weak D match, TRBD1 (6 bases). V lost 7 bases, J lost 0 bases, and 14 bases lay in between. The CDR3 contains 15 residues. Germline CDR1 reads SNHLY; CDR2 reads FYNNEI. The CDR3 nucleotides are TGTGCCAGCACTCTGCGGACAGTAAGCACAGATACGCAGTATTTT. This translates into CASTLRTVSTDTQYF.

The chain employs TRBV5-6 and TRBJ2-1, with 11 bases identical to TRBD2. The junction had 3 bases not matched to a gene; V was cut back by 4 bases and J by 3 bases. CDR3 length equals 15 residues. In germline, CDR1 is SGHDT, CDR2 YYEEEE. The DNA of the CDR3 is TGTGCCAGCAGCCCGGGACTAGCGGACTACAATGAGCAGTTCTTC. Translating it yields CASSPGLADYNEQFF.

The gene calls are TRBV30 and TRBJ1-2, with 10 positions matching TRBD1. With V trimmed by 7 bases and J by 3 bases, 5 bases remained unmatched. The CDR3 extends over 13 amino acids. The germline V gene has CDR1 GTSNPN and CDR2 SVGIG (reference sequence). This CDR3 is CASLTGGDYGYTF. The DNA of the CDR3 is TGTGCCTCCTTGACAGGGGGCGACTATGGCTACACCTTC. Full variable domain (remainder filled in from reference TRBV30 and TRBJ1-2): SQTIHQWPATLVQPVGSPLSLECTVEGTSNPNLYWYRQAAGRGLQLLFYSVGIGQISSEVPQNLSASRPQDRQFILSSKKLLLSDSGFYLCASLTGGDYGYTFGSGTRLTVV.

The chain carries TRBV11-2 and TRBJ2-5; 7 positions agree with TRBD1. Trimming removed 3 bases from V and 11 bases from J; junction bases left unmatched: 15. Germline values: CDR1 SGHAT, CDR2 FQNNGV. The CDR3 is 15 residues long. The CDR3 nucleotides read TGTGCCAGCAGCTTTAACCGGGACAGCCGTTGGGAGCAGTACTTC. It specifies CASSFNRDSRWEQYF. Full variable domain (outside the CDR3, taken from reference TRBV11-2 and TRBJ2-5): EAGVAQSPRYKIIEKRQSVAFWCNPISGHATLYWYQQILGQGPKLLIQFQNNGVVDDSQLPKDRFSAERLKGVDSTLKIQPAKLEDSAVYLCASSFNRDSRWEQYFGPGTRLLVL.

The V call is TRBV29-1, the J call TRBJ1-1, with D unclear. The germline V gene has CDR1 SQVTM and CDR2 ANQGSEA. With 5 bases removed from V and 4 bases from J, the gap between germline ends came to 14 bases. The CDR3 is 13 amino acids. The DNA of the CDR3 is TGCAGCGTTCGGGGAGTGGGCCGCACTGAAGCTTTCTTT. As protein: CSVRGVGRTEAFF.

The chain carries TRBV5-1 and TRBJ1-4, with D possibly TRBD1 on 5 matching bases. The CDR3 is 18 residues long. The germline V and J ends were trimmed by 0 bases and 1 base, with 16 bases remaining between them. Looked up from germline, CDR1 is SGHRS and CDR2 is YFSETQ. The CDR3 protein is CASSLEVGGGLTNEKLFF. The DNA for the CDR3 is TGCGCCAGCAGCTTGGAAGTCGGCGGGGGACTAACTAATGAAAAACTGTTTTTT. Complete variable domain (other parts from reference TRBV5-1 and TRBJ1-4): KAGVTQTPRYLIKTRGQQVTLSCSPISGHRSVSWYQQTPGQGLQFLFEYFSETQRNKGNFPGRFSGRQFSNSRSEMNVSTLELGDSALYLCASSLEVGGGLTNEKLFFGSGTQLSVL.

This chain uses TRBV4-2 with TRBJ2-5; 11 bases are a match to TRBD1. Looked up from germline, CDR1 is LGHNA and CDR2 is YNFKEQ. This CDR3 is 15 amino acids long. V lost 3 bases to trimming and J lost 2 bases; unmatched junction nucleotides: 2. The DNA for the CDR3 is TGTGCCAGCAGCCATGGGACAGGGGGTCAAGAGACCCAGTACTTC. Its translation is CASSHGTGGQETQYF.

The gene calls are TRBV27 and TRBJ2-7; D may be TRBD1 (6 bases). Trimming shortened V by 4 bases and J by 1 base, and 11 bases separated the two germline ends. Per germline, CDR1 MNHEY and CDR2 SMNVEV (reference sequence). The CDR3 has 14 residues. The CDR3 region is CASSSDRSSYEQYF. The DNA of the CDR3 is TGTGCCAGCAGTTCCGACAGGTCATCCTACGAGCAGTACTTC.

This chain's CDR3 is CASSTTGSNEKLFF. The CDR3 DNA is TGCGCCAGCAGCACGACAGGATCTAATGAAAAACTGTTTTTT. The genes are TRBV5-1 and TRBJ1-4, with D tentatively TRBD1 (6 bases). The V end lost 4 bases, the J end lost 3 bases, and 10 bases lay between the germline ends. This CDR3 contains 14 residues. CDR1 SGHRS and CDR2 YFSETQ come from the germline V gene.

This clone was recorded once. The chain recombines TRBV5-1 with TRBJ2-7; TRBD1 aligns across 7 bases. Germline assignment: CDR1 SGHRS and CDR2 YFSETQ. Trimming cost V 4 bases and J 2 bases; bases outside gene matches: 9. The CDR3 has 15 amino acids. The DNA for the CDR3 is TGCGCCAGCAGCCTCCACTGGACAGGACCCTACGAGCAGTACTTC. This gives the protein CASSLHWTGPYEQYF.